This T cell receptor (beta chain) was sequenced in a study of T cells in tuberculosis. Study outcomes and limitations: Smaller distances to GMM-specific TCRs suggested their expansion in active tuberculosis.

Assay used: immunoSEQ multiplex PCR; TCRdb lists only in-frame clones, some missing. The sample yields 25,000 to 30,000 clones, 80% to 95% seen once. Regarding this clone: Its specificity is unknown.

Looked up from germline, CDR1 is MNHEY and CDR2 is SMNVEV (reference sequence). Unmatched junction bases numbered 7, after V lost 2 bases and J lost 6 bases. CDR3 length: 16 residues. Sequenced input: PBMCs. The source of this sequence is a donor between 10 and 35 years old with latent tuberculosis or without tuberculosis infection. This sequence joins TRBV27 and TRBJ2-1; TRBD1 aligns across 10 bases. This chain's CDR3 is CASSLGPGTGVNEQFF. In DNA, the CDR3 is TGTGCCAGCAGTTTAGGTCCCGGGACAGGGGTCAATGAGCAGTTCTTC.